Presented here are 15 T cell receptor beta chains from one specimen sequenced in a study of cytomegalovirus exposure and HLA in healthy donors. 60 Vbeta and 13 Jbeta primers were used in PCR. Repertoires were generated with immunoSEQ multiplex PCR, while TCRdb's copy carries only in-frame clones and drops some. Of some 190,000 clones listed, more than 80% are singletons. The material sequenced was PBMCs. Receptor source: a male donor in good health and CMV-seronegative.

The V and J genes are TRBV11-2 and TRBJ2-1, with 10 bases identical to TRBD2. The V segment lost 3 bases and the J segment 6 bases; nucleotides outside the gene matches: 8. The CDR3 loop spans 16 amino acids. Germline V gene data show CDR1 as SGHAT and CDR2 as FQNNGV. CDR3 DNA: TGTGCCAGCAGCTTCGAAAGCGGGAGGGCCTCCAATGAGCAGTTCTTC. Translating it yields CASSFESGRASNEQFF.

J is TRBJ2-3 and V is TRBV9, with D uncertain. This CDR3 has 14 residues. Trimming pared 3 bases from V and 2 bases from J, leaving 10 bases between. The germline V gene has CDR1 SGDLS and CDR2 YYNGEE. This CDR3 reads CASSERPITDTQYF. In nucleotides, the CDR3 is TGTGCCAGCAGCGAGCGACCCATCACAGATACGCAGTATTTT.

The chain links TRBV7-3 to TRBJ2-2; TRBD1 aligns across 11 bases. J lost 4 bases, V lost 5 bases, and 15 bases had no gene match. CDR3 length: 19 amino acids. The germline gives CDR1 SGHTA, CDR2 FQGTGA. This CDR3 reads CASSPARGQGARGTGELFF. In DNA, the CDR3 is TGTGCCAGCAGCCCCGCGCGAGGACAGGGGGCACGAGGCACCGGGGAGCTGTTTTTT.

The rearrangement links TRBV6-1 to TRBJ1-6; 8 positions match TRBD1. The CDR3 covers 12 residues. The germline V gene encodes CDR1 MNHNS and CDR2 SASEGT. The ends lost 6 bases at V and 10 bases at J; junction bases unmatched: 2. The CDR3 region has the DNA TGTGCCAGCAGGGACAGGGAATCACCCCTCCACTTT. This gives the protein CASRDRESPLHF.

With respect to this clone: The same CDR3 is also encoded by other DNA sequences in this sample. V is TRBV4-3 and J is TRBJ1-1; D unresolved. This CDR3 contains 16 residues. The V and J ends lost 0 bases and 7 bases respectively, with 18 bases between them. Germline V gene sequence: CDR1 LGHNA, CDR2 YSLEER. CDR3 in amino acids: CASSQEGVGGYLEAFF. The CDR3 region has the DNA TGCGCCAGCAGCCAAGAAGGTGTCGGCGGTTACCTTGAAGCTTTCTTT.

This clone was seen a handful of times. The chain links TRBV5-6 to TRBJ1-1; D is unclear. The germline CDR1 and CDR2 sequences are SGHDT and YYEEEE. This CDR3 region has 14 residues. The V end was cut by 2 bases, the J end by 8 bases, with 16 bases between. CDR3 coding DNA: TGTGCCAGCAGCTTCGGTAGCAGCGCCTTCGAAGCTTTCTTT. Its protein is CASSFGSSAFEAFF.

The chain links TRBV28 to TRBJ2-1, with 8 bases fitting TRBD2. CDR1 MDHEN and CDR2 SYDVKM come from the germline V gene. The CDR3 totals 16 residues. V was clipped by 2 bases and J by 2 bases; unmatched bases: 5. The CDR3 nucleotides are TGTGCCAGCAGTTTACAAGCGGGGGCAACCTACAATGAGCAGTTCTTC. The encoded protein is CASSLQAGATYNEQFF. The full variable domain, with the rest looked up from reference TRBV28 and TRBJ2-1, is DVKVTQSSRYLVKRTGEKVFLECVQDMDHENMFWYRQDPGLGLRLIYFSYDVKMKEKGDIPEGYSVSREKKERFSLILESASTNQTSMYLCASSLQAGATYNEQFFGPGTRLTVL.

The chain employs TRBV5-1 and TRBJ2-3, with TRBD2 matching 7 bases. Germline CDR1 and CDR2: SGHRS and YFSETQ. CDR3 length: 15 residues. V was pared by 4 bases and J by 1 base, with 6 bases of the junction left unmatched. The CDR3 reads CASSRTSRGTDTQYF. The CDR3 DNA reads TGCGCCAGCAGCCGGACTAGTAGGGGCACAGATACGCAGTATTTT.

CDR3 region: CASSPVQGDYGYTF. CDR3 nucleotide sequence: TGTGCCAGTAGTCCGGTTCAGGGGGACTATGGCTACACCTTC. This chain connects TRBV19 to TRBJ1-2; TRBD1 agrees at 7 bases. Germline loops: CDR1 LNHDA, CDR2 SQIVND (reference sequence). This CDR3 is built from 14 residues. Trimming removed 5 bases from V and 3 bases from J; junction bases left unmatched: 6.

The chain couples TRBV5-5 to TRBJ1-4; 11 nucleotides agree with TRBD1. V dropped 1 base and J dropped 6; count of bases not matched to a gene: 8. Per germline, CDR1 SGHKS and CDR2 YYEKEE (reference sequence). The CDR3 length is 17 residues. The CDR3 here is CASSLRDRGEIDEKLFF. DNA for the CDR3: TGTGCCAGCAGCTTGCGGGACAGGGGGGAGATCGATGAAAAACTGTTTTTT.

The V gene is TRBV27, the J gene TRBJ2-7; possible D gene TRBD1, 5 bases. Trimming stripped 2 bases from V and 2 bases from J, with 7 bases between. The V gene's germline CDR1 is MNHEY and CDR2 SMNVEV (reference sequence). The CDR3 has 13 amino acids. DNA for the CDR3: TGTGCCAGCAGTTTAGGCAGGGCCTACGAGCAGTACTTC. Amino acids: CASSLGRAYEQYF.

The genes are TRBV6-1 and TRBJ2-1; D perhaps matches TRBD2 (5 bases). V lost 2 bases, J lost 4 bases, and 12 bases lay in between. Germline V gives CDR1 MNHNS, CDR2 SASEGT. The CDR3 covers 15 residues. The CDR3 nucleotides read TGTGCCAGCAGTGAACGAGGGAGTGGGTACAATGAGCAGTTCTTC. It translates to CASSERGSGYNEQFF.

The chain combines TRBV15 with TRBJ2-7; tentative D call: TRBD1 (5 bases). With 0 bases removed from V and 3 bases from J, the gap between germline ends came to 15 bases. The CDR3 spans 16 residues. From germline, CDR1 is LNHNV and CDR2 YYDKDF (reference sequence). The CDR3 loop reads CATSRDGLGPGYEQYF. The CDR3 coding sequence is TGTGCCACCAGCAGAGATGGGTTGGGGCCAGGCTACGAGCAGTACTTC.

The chain recombines TRBV18 with TRBJ2-2; TRBD2 might be the D (6 bases). The V and J ends lost 0 bases and 4 bases respectively, with 9 bases between them. This CDR3 is 15 amino acids long. Germline CDR1 is KGHSH and CDR2 is LQKENI. The CDR3 DNA reads as TGTGCCAGCTCACCACCGACTAGTCCCACCGGGGAGCTGTTTTTT. This translates into CASSPPTSPTGELFF.

The chain has TRBV19 and TRBJ2-1; 10 nucleotides align to TRBD2. The germline CDR1 and CDR2 sequences are LNHDA and SQIVND (reference sequence). This CDR3 is built from 15 residues. The V gene end was trimmed by 6 bases and the J gene end by 5 bases; junction bases not matched to a gene: 7. CDR3 amino acids: CASSPRTSGHNEQFF. CDR3 nucleotides: TGTGCCAGTAGCCCCCGGACTAGCGGCCACAATGAGCAGTTCTTC.